This T cell receptor beta chain was documented in a study of T cells in Graves' hyperthyroidism and ophthalmopathy. RNA transcripts yielded amplified TCR beta CDR3 regions. Primed by the HTBI set, a first-round RT-PCR was run on the TCR CDR3. TCRdb passed the multiplex PCR reads through MiXCR, listing each CDR3 protein once. The sample holds roughly 500,000 distinct CDR3 sequences, 15% to 20% seen once. In its sample, this clonotype was seen a few times. Trimming stripped 5 bases from V and 0 bases from J, with 14 bases between. The germline gives CDR1 MNHNS, CDR2 SASEGT. This CDR3 contains 15 residues.

The clonotype comes from a woman aged 25 to 39 with Graves' ophthalmopathy. This chain links TRBV6-1 with TRBJ2-7; possibly TRBD1 for D (6 bases). Sequenced material: blood. DNA for the CDR3: TGTGCCAGCAGTCATGGGACACAATACTCCTACGAGCAGTACTTC. Protein: CASSHGTQYSYEQYF.